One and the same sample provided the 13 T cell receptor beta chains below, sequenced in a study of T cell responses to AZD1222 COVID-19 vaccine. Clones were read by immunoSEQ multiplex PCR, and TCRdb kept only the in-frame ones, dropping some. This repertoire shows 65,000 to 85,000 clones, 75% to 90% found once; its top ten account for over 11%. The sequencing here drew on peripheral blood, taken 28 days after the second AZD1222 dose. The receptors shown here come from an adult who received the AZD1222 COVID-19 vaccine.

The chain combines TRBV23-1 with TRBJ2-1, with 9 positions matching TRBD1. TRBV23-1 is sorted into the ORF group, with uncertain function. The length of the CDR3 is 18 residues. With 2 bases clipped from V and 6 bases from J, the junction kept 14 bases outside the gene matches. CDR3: CASSQILPGTGCFNEQFF. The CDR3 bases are TGCGCCAGCAGTCAAATCCTTCCCGGGACAGGGTGTTTCAATGAGCAGTTCTTC.

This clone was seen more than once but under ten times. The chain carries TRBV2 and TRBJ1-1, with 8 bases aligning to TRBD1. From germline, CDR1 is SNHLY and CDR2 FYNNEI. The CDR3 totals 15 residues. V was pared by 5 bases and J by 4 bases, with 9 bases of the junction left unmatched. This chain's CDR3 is CASSPDRGGGTEAFF. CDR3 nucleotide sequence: TGTGCCAGCAGTCCCGACAGGGGTGGGGGCACTGAAGCTTTCTTT.

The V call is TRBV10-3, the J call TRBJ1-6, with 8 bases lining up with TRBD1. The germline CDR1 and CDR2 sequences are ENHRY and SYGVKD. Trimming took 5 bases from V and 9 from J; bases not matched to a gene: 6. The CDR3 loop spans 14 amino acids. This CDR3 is CAISQDRVGSPLHF. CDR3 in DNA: TGTGCCATCAGTCAGGACAGGGTTGGTTCACCCCTCCACTTT.

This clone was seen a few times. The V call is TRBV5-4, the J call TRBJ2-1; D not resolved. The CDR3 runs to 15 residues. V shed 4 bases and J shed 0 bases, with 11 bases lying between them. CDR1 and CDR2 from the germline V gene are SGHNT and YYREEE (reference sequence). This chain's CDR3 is CASSRAQSSYNEQFF. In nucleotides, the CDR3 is TGTGCCAGCAGCCGGGCCCAGAGCTCCTACAATGAGCAGTTCTTC.

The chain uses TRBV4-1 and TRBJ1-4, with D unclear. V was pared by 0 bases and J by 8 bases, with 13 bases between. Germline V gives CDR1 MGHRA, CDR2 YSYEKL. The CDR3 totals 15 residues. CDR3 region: CASSQEGRGWEKLFF. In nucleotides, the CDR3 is TGCGCCAGCAGCCAAGAGGGCCGGGGTTGGGAAAAACTGTTTTTT.

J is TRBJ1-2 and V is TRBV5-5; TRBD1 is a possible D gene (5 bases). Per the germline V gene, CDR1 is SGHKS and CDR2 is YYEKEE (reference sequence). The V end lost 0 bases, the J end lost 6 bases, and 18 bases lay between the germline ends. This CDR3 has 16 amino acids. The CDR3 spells CASSLEAARAEHGYTF. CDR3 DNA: TGTGCCAGCAGCTTGGAGGCGGCCAGGGCGGAGCATGGCTACACCTTC. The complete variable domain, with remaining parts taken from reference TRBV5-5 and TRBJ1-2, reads DAGVTQSPTHLIKTRGQQVTLRCSPISGHKSVSWYQQVLGQGPQFIFQYYEKEERGRGNFPDRFSARQFPNYSSELNVNALLLGDSALYLCASSLEAARAEHGYTFGSGTRLTVV.

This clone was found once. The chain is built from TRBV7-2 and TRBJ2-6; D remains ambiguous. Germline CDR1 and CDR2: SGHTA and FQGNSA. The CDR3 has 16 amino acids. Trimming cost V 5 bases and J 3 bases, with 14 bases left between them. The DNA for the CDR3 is TGTGCCAGCAGCAGTAGACGTGAACTTGGGGCCAACGTCCTGACTTTC. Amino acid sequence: CASSSRRELGANVLTF.

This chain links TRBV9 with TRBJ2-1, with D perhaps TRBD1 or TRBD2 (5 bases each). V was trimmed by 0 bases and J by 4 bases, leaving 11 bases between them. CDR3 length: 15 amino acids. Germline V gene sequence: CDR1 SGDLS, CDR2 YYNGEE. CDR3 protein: CASSVARGTYNEQFF. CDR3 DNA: TGTGCCAGCAGCGTAGCGAGGGGTACATACAATGAGCAGTTCTTC. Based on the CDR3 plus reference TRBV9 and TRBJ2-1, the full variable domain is DSGVTQTPKHLITATGQRVTLRCSPRSGDLSVYWYQQSLDQGLQFLIQYYNGEERAKGNILERFSAQQFPDLHSELNLSSLELGDSALYFCASSVARGTYNEQFFGPGTRLTVL.

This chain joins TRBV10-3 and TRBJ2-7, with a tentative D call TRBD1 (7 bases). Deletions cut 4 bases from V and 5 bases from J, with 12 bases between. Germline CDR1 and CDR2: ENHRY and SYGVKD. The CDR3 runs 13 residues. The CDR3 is CAISGQGGNEQYF. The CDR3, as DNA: TGTGCCATCAGTGGGCAGGGGGGTAACGAGCAGTACTTC.

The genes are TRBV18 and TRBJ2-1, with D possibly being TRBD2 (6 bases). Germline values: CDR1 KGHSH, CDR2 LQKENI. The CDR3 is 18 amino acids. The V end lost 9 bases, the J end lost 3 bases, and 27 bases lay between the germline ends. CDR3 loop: CASRAYSAGIRSYNEQFF. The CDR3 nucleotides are TGTGCCAGTCGCGCCTATTCCGCGGGGATCCGAAGCTACAATGAGCAGTTCTTC.

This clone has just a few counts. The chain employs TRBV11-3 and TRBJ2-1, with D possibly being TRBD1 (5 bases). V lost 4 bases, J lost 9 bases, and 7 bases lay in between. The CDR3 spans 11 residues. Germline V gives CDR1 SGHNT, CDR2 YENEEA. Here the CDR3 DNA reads TGTGCCAGCAGCTCAGGGATTGAGCAGTTCTTC. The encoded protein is CASSSGIEQFF. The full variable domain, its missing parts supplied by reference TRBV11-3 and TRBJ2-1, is EAGVVQSPRYKIIEKKQPVAFWCNPISGHNTLYWYLQNLGQGPELLIRYENEEAVDDSQLPKDRFSAERLKGVDSTLKIQPAELGDSAVYLCASSSGIEQFFGPGTRLTVL.

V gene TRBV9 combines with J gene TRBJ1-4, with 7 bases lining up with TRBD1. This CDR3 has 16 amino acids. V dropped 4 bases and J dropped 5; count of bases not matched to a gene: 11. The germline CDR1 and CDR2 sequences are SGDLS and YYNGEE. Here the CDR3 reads CASSPNQGTVNEKLFF. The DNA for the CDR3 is TGTGCCAGCAGCCCCAACCAGGGGACAGTAAATGAAAAACTGTTTTTT.

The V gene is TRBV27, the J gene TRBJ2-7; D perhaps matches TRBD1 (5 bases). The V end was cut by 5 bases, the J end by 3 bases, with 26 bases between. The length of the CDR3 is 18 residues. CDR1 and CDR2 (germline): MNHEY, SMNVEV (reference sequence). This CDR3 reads CASSVSTVSKPRHYEQYF. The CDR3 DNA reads TGTGCCAGCAGTGTCTCGACAGTTAGCAAACCCCGACACTACGAGCAGTACTTC.